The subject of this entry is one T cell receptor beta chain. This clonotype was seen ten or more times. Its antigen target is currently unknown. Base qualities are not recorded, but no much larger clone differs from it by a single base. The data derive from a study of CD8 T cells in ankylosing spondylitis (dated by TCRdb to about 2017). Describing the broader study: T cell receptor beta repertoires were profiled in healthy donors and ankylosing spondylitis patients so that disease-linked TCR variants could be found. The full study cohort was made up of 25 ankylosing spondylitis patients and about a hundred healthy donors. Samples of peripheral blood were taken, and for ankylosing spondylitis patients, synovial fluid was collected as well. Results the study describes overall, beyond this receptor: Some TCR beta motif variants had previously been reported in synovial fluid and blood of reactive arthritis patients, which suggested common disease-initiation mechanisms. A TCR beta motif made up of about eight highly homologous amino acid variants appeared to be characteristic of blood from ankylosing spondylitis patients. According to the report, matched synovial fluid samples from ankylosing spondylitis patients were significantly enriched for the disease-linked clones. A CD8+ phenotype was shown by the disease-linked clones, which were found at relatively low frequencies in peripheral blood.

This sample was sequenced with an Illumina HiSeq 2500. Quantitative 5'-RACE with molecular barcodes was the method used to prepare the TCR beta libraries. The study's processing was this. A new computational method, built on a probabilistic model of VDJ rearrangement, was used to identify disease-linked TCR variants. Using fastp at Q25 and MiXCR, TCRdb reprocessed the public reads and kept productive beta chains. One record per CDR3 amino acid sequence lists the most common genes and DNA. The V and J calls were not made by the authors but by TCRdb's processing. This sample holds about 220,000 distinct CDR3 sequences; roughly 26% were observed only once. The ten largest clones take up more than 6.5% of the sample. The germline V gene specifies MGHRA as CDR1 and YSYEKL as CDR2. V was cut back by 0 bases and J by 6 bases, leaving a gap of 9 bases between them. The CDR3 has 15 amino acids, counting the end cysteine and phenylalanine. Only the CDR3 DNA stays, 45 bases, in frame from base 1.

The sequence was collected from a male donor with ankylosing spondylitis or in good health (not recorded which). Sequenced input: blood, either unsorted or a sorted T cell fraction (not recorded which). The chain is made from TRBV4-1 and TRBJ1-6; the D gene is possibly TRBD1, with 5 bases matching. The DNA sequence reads TGCGCCAGCAGCCAAGAGCAGGGAGGTAATTCACCCCTCCACTTT. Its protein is CASSQEQGGNSPLHF.